Shown below are 15 T cell receptor beta chains from a single sample sequenced in a study of shared clonotypes between healthy human individuals. Measured with immunoSEQ multiplex PCR; TCRdb has only the in-frame clones, and not every one. The sample holds over a million clones, 98% seen once. Sequencing used naive CD4+ T cells sorted from blood. Subset indicated: CD45RA+ positively selected. Receptor source: a man aged 25-45 years in good health.

CDR3 bases: TGTGCCAGCAGCTTAGAGGGCCGGAACTCTGGAAACACCATATATTTT. It is translated as CASSLEGRNSGNTIYF. This sequence joins TRBV11-2 and TRBJ1-3; no clear D gene. The CDR3 extends over 16 amino acids. Trimming pared 0 bases from V and 0 bases from J, leaving 9 bases between. Per germline, CDR1 SGHAT and CDR2 FQNNGV.

Concerning this clone itself: This sample also contains other DNA sequences that code for the same CDR3. This rearrangement joins TRBV19 to TRBJ2-3; no reliable D call. Between the trimmed V and J ends, which lost 4 bases and 2 bases, there was a span of 7 bases. The CDR3 runs 13 residues. The germline gives CDR1 LNHDA, CDR2 SQIVND (reference sequence). In DNA, the CDR3 is TGTGCCAGTAGTACCTCTTCCACAGATACGCAGTATTTT. Amino acids: CASSTSSTDTQYF.

The CDR3 spells CASSSYPRGPNEQFF. In DNA form, the CDR3 reads TGTGCCAGCAGCTCCTATCCCCGAGGGCCCAATGAGCAGTTCTTC. The chain is built from TRBV9 and TRBJ2-1; weak D call: TRBD2 (5 bases). This CDR3 comprises 15 residues. V was trimmed by 4 bases and J by 6 bases, leaving 17 bases between them. Looked up from germline, CDR1 is SGDLS and CDR2 is YYNGEE.

The chain recombines TRBV10-2 with TRBJ2-2; D is uncertain. Trimming shortened V by 4 bases and J by 0 bases, and 3 bases separated the two germline ends. The germline gives CDR1 WSHSY, CDR2 SAAADI. This CDR3 is 13 amino acids long. CDR3 residues: CASSVSNTGELFF. The CDR3, as DNA: TGCGCCAGCAGTGTCTCGAACACCGGGGAGCTGTTTTTT.

J is TRBJ2-7 and V is TRBV2; D may be TRBD1 or TRBD2 (5 bases each). The germline V gene encodes CDR1 SNHLY and CDR2 FYNNEI. This CDR3 spans 14 amino acids. V dropped 8 bases and J dropped 3 bases, with 17 bases sitting between them. This CDR3 is CASGTGTAIYEQYF. CDR3 DNA sequence: TGTGCCAGCGGCACCGGGACCGCCATCTACGAGCAGTACTTC.

The V call is TRBV5-5, the J call TRBJ2-1; no firm D call. Per germline, CDR1 SGHKS and CDR2 YYEKEE (reference sequence). The CDR3 contains 15 residues. Deletions cut 0 bases from V and 2 bases from J, with 9 bases between. This CDR3 reads CASSLGSVAYNEQFF. Written as DNA, the CDR3 is TGTGCCAGCAGCTTGGGATCCGTTGCCTACAATGAGCAGTTCTTC.

This chain links TRBV7-2 with TRBJ2-7, with D perhaps TRBD2 (7 bases). The CDR3 contains 13 residues. The germline gives CDR1 SGHTA, CDR2 FQGNSA. Trimming cost V 7 bases and J 5 bases, with 15 bases left between them. The CDR3 DNA reads as TGTGCCAGCACGCTCTGGGGGGGCGACGAGCAGTACTTC. Protein sequence: CASTLWGGDEQYF.

This chain connects TRBV7-9 to TRBJ2-1, with D maybe TRBD1 (6 bases). Per germline, CDR1 SEHNR and CDR2 FQNEAQ (reference sequence). Trimming took 4 bases from V and 1 from J, leaving 17 bases between them. CDR3 size: 17 residues. This chain's CDR3 is CASSSDRGRGSYNEQFF. The CDR3 DNA follows: TGTGCCAGCAGCTCAGATCGCGGCAGGGGATCCTACAATGAGCAGTTCTTC. The full variable domain, in which reference TRBV7-9 and TRBJ2-1 provide the parts outside the CDR3, is DTGVSQNPRHKITKRGQNVTFRCDPISEHNRLYWYRQTLGQGPEFLTYFQNEAQLEKSRLLSDRFSAERPKGSFSTLEIQRTEQGDSAMYLCASSSDRGRGSYNEQFFGPGTRLTVL.

The chain carries TRBV18 and TRBJ1-4; 8 nucleotides line up with TRBD1. Germline CDR1 reads KGHSH; CDR2 reads LQKENI. CDR3 size: 16 residues. With 5 bases clipped from V and 0 bases from J, the junction kept 5 bases outside the gene matches. The CDR3 loop is CASSLGQAATNEKLFF. Written as DNA, the CDR3 is TGTGCCAGCTCATTGGGACAGGCTGCAACTAATGAAAAACTGTTTTTT.

This chain connects TRBV7-2 to TRBJ2-2, with a weak D call TRBD1 (5 bases). V lost 2 bases, J lost 6 bases, and 22 bases lay in between. Germline assignment: CDR1 SGHTA and CDR2 FQGNSA. The CDR3 loop spans 18 amino acids. The CDR3 spells CASSLTFGQGSRSGELFF. CDR3 in DNA: TGTGCCAGCAGCTTAACTTTTGGCCAGGGAAGTAGGTCCGGGGAGCTGTTTTTT. Supplemented by reference TRBV7-2 and TRBJ2-2, the full variable domain reads GAGVSQSPSNKVTEKGKDVELRCDPISGHTALYWYRQSLGQGLEFLIYFQGNSAPDKSGLPSDRFSAERTGGSVSTLTIQRTQQEDSAVYLCASSLTFGQGSRSGELFFGEGSRLTVL.

The chain carries TRBV6-4 and TRBJ2-3, with D hard to call. Germline CDR1 MRHNA, CDR2 SNTAGT. The CDR3 consists of 13 residues. V dropped 9 bases and J dropped 1 base, with 11 bases sitting between them. CDR3 DNA sequence: TGTGCCAGTGGAGAGGTCGGCACAGATACGCAGTATTTT. This sequence encodes CASGEVGTDTQYF.

The DNA for the CDR3 is TGTGCCACCAGCATTAGTTACAGGGGTCCCGCTTTCTTT. It translates to CATSISYRGPAFF. The rearrangement uses TRBV15 and TRBJ1-1, with TRBD1 matching 7 bases. V was pared by 4 bases and J by 11 bases, with 10 bases of the junction left unmatched. The CDR3 length is 13 residues. From germline, CDR1 is LNHNV and CDR2 YYDKDF (reference sequence).

About this clone itself: Other DNA sequences in this sample translate to the same CDR3. The V gene is TRBV4-1, the J gene TRBJ2-5; D is undetermined. Trimming removed 1 base at V and 5 bases at J, with 5 bases between. The CDR3 contains 12 residues. Germline CDR1 reads MGHRA; CDR2 reads YSYEKL. CDR3 region: CASSQAGETQYF. DNA of the CDR3: TGCGCCAGCAGCCAAGCTGGTGAGACCCAGTACTTC.

J is TRBJ2-7 and V is TRBV21-1. TRBV21-1 corresponds to a pseudogene. This CDR3 region has 15 residues. Here the CDR3 reads CASSNGYSRSYEQYF. CDR3 sequence (DNA): TGTGCCAGCAGCAATGGGTACTCCCGCTCCTACGAGCAGTACTTC.

The rearrangement uses TRBV10-3 and TRBJ2-1; possibly TRBD2 for D (6 bases). The CDR3 runs 16 residues. V was pared by 8 bases and J by 9 bases, with 26 bases between. The germline CDR1 and CDR2 sequences are ENHRY and SYGVKD. CDR3 loop: CAIGQHPGTLGGEQFF. CDR3 nucleotide sequence: TGTGCCATCGGACAACATCCCGGGACTCTTGGCGGTGAGCAGTTCTTC.